The rows below give T cell receptor beta chains drawn from one sample of a study of identifying expanded T cells in peripheral blood. Clones were sequenced by immunoSEQ multiplex PCR, and TCRdb holds only the in-frame ones, with some missing. The sample contains about 110,000 clones, roughly 89% of which appear only once. The sequenced sample consisted of blood. Receptors were obtained from a person aged 18-70 years in good health. Each CDR3 is given without its conserved first and last residue.

14	TRBJ1-2	TRBV4-2	ASSPSTGVANYGYT
16	TRBJ2-1	TRBV2	AIPPLAGGGSSYNEQF
12	TRBJ1-6	TRBV25-1	ASSLRQYNSPLH
13	TRBJ1-6	TRBV28	ASSFVRHPYSPLH
13	TRBJ1-1	TRBV13	ASSLEGFRNTEAF
13	TRBJ1-6	TRBV6-4	ASSEPRNNNSPLH
16	TRBJ1-1	TRBV7-9	ASSLGAGPISENTEAF
10	TRBJ2-5	TRBV2	ASSPAGATQY
13	TRBJ2-2	TRBV5-1	ASARDTTNTGELF
13	TRBJ1-5	TRBV7-8	ASSLGGPFNQPQH
13	TRBJ2-1	TRBV4-1	ASSGRVIQYNEQF
9	TRBJ1-4	TRBV20-1	SAAGQGRLF
13	TRBJ2-5	TRBV6-6	ASSYQSRYQETQY